The next 22 T cell receptor beta chains were all read from a single sample in a study of OX40 agonist ivuxolimab in advanced cancers. Libraries were constructed by the immunoSEQ multiplex PCR assay. Here the immuneACCESS table is served through TCRdb, limited to in-frame sequences with V and J called. Missing clones are a known gap in these copies; in checked studies unresolved V genes cover under half, and the rest lacks a known reason. The sample records tens of thousands of clones, almost 95% of which are singletons. In total, the top ten clones hold about 19% of the sample. The input for sequencing was CD4+ or CD8+ T cells sorted from blood, taken in a trial of the OX40 agonist ivuxolimab. The receptors were sampled from an adult with an advanced solid tumor such as melanoma, head and neck, liver or kidney cancer.

Here the CDR3 reads CASSEVQGAYNEQFF. Written as DNA, the CDR3 is TGTGCCAGCAGTGAAGTCCAGGGAGCGTACAATGAGCAGTTCTTC. J is TRBJ2-1 and V is TRBV6-1, with D perhaps TRBD1 or TRBD2 (5 bases each). V was trimmed by 1 base and J by 4 bases, leaving 11 bases between them. Germline CDR1 MNHNS, CDR2 SASEGT. The CDR3 has 15 residues.

The V call is TRBV10-2, the J call TRBJ2-7, with a weak D call TRBD2 (5 bases). Per the germline V gene, CDR1 is WSHSY and CDR2 is SAAADI. This CDR3 region has 12 residues. Trimming stripped 8 bases from V and 1 base from J, with 9 bases between. Here the CDR3 reads CASSSGSYEQYF. CDR3 DNA: TGCGCCAGCTCGTCGGGATCCTACGAGCAGTACTTC.

This clone rates as medium-sized. The chain combines TRBV19 with TRBJ1-2; D gene ambiguous. The germline V gene encodes CDR1 LNHDA and CDR2 SQIVND (reference sequence). V lost 5 bases, J lost 8 bases, and 15 bases lay in between. The CDR3 is 13 residues long. The CDR3 bases are TGTGCCAGTAGTGTATGGCAGGCGAGCGGCTACACCTTC. It yields the protein CASSVWQASGYTF.

This chain connects TRBV12-5 to TRBJ1-2, with D maybe TRBD1 (5 bases). Germline-derived CDR1 and CDR2 are LGHNT and FRNRAP. V lost 3 bases and J 7 bases, leaving 12 bases between the germline ends. The CDR3 runs to 13 residues. The CDR3 loop reads CASGFQGPSGYTF. In nucleotides, the CDR3 is TGTGCTAGTGGTTTCCAGGGCCCCTCTGGCTACACCTTC.

V gene TRBV9 combines with J gene TRBJ2-7, with D possibly TRBD2 on 5 matching bases. CDR1 is SGDLS, CDR2 YYNGEE, per germline. CDR3 length: 15 residues. Trimming shortened V by 0 bases and J by 1 base, and 11 bases separated the two germline ends. The CDR3 DNA reads TGTGCCAGCAGCGTAGCGGTAGGGAGATCCTACGAGCAGTACTTC. It encodes CASSVAVGRSYEQYF.

The V gene is TRBV12-5, the J gene TRBJ2-7; 10 bases are shared with TRBD2. The V gene end was trimmed by 3 bases and the J gene end by 5 bases; junction bases not matched to a gene: 4. This CDR3 is 14 amino acids long. Germline V gives CDR1 LGHNT, CDR2 FRNRAP. DNA of the CDR3: TGTGCTAGTGGTTTAGTCCTAGCGGGGGACGAGCAGTACTTC. It yields the protein CASGLVLAGDEQYF.

This sequence joins TRBV7-8 and TRBJ2-2, with a tentative D call TRBD2 (7 bases). CDR1 and CDR2 (germline): SGHVS, FQNEAQ. The CDR3 runs 16 residues. V dropped 5 bases and J dropped 0 bases, with 13 bases sitting between them. CDR3 in DNA: TGTGCCAGCAGCGTGGGGGGGCTAGCGAACACCGGGGAGCTGTTTTTT. Translated: CASSVGGLANTGELFF. Full variable domain (rest looked up from reference TRBV7-8 and TRBJ2-2): GAGVSQSPRYKVAKRGQDVALRCDPISGHVSLFWYQQALGQGPEFLTYFQNEAQLDKSGLPSDRFFAERPEGSVSTLKIQRTQQEDSAVYLCASSVGGLANTGELFFGEGSRLTVL.

The chain joins TRBV15 to TRBJ2-1; D not resolved. The CDR3 is made up of 12 amino acids. The germline gives CDR1 LNHNV, CDR2 YYDKDF (reference sequence). V was shortened by 0 bases and J by 8 bases, with 5 bases between the two germline ends. The DNA of the CDR3 is TGTGCCACCAGCAGAGAGGACCATGAGCAGTTCTTC. It translates to CATSREDHEQFF.

The chain carries TRBV13 and TRBJ2-1; D may be TRBD2 (5 bases). CDR1 PRHDT and CDR2 FYEKMQ come from the germline V gene (reference sequence). Trimming took off 0 bases at V and 7 bases at J, with 7 bases between the two ends. The CDR3 loop spans 13 amino acids. The DNA for the CDR3 is TGTGCCAGCAGCTTAGGCCGGGAAAATGAGCAGTTCTTC. This codes for CASSLGRENEQFF.

The chain has TRBV28 and TRBJ2-7, with D perhaps given as TRBD1 or TRBD2 (5 bases each). Germline V CDR1 and CDR2: MDHEN, SYDVKM. The CDR3 runs 14 residues. The V end lost 2 bases, the J end lost 4 bases, and 12 bases lay between the germline ends. The DNA for the CDR3 is TGTGCCAGCAGTTTAGACAGCGGCTTGTACGAGCAGTACTTC. Its protein is CASSLDSGLYEQYF.

The chain links TRBV28 to TRBJ1-1; unclear D gene. This CDR3 spans 14 amino acids. Germline lookup yields CDR1 MDHEN and CDR2 SYDVKM. Trimming pared 6 bases from V and 3 bases from J, leaving 14 bases between. CDR3: CASSPARRDTEAFF. CDR3 nucleotides: TGTGCCAGCAGCCCCGCCCGCCGTGACACTGAAGCTTTCTTT. The full variable domain, rest sourced from reference TRBV28 and TRBJ1-1, is DVKVTQSSRYLVKRTGEKVFLECVQDMDHENMFWYRQDPGLGLRLIYFSYDVKMKEKGDIPEGYSVSREKKERFSLILESASTNQTSMYLCASSPARRDTEAFFGQGTRLTVV.

The CDR3 reads CASSPMSTDTQYF. The CDR3 coding sequence is TGTGCCAGCAGCCCCATGAGCACAGATACGCAGTATTTT. The chain joins TRBV7-3 to TRBJ2-3, with D unresolved. Trimming took off 5 bases at V and 0 bases at J, with 6 bases between the two ends. The germline CDR1 and CDR2 sequences are SGHTA and FQGTGA. CDR3 size: 13 residues.

The rearrangement uses TRBV30 and TRBJ2-7, with D maybe TRBD2 (6 bases). Germline CDR1 GTSNPN, CDR2 SVGIG (reference sequence). The V gene lost 0 bases and the J gene lost 3 bases, with 9 bases spanning the gap. This CDR3 spans 13 amino acids. The CDR3 loop is CAWSVASDYEQYF. CDR3 DNA: TGTGCCTGGAGTGTAGCTAGCGACTACGAGCAGTACTTC.

This rearrangement joins TRBV27 to TRBJ2-3; D gene unclear. In germline, CDR1 is MNHEY, CDR2 SMNVEV (reference sequence). There are 11 residues in the CDR3. Trimming left V 3 bases short and J 5 bases short, with 3 bases between. The DNA for the CDR3 is TGTGCCAGCAGTTTCCAAGATACGCAGTATTTT. Translation: CASSFQDTQYF.

This clone was observed a handful of times. Here the CDR3 reads CASSLGSASSYEQYF. In DNA form, the CDR3 reads TGTGCCAGCAGCTTGGGGAGCGCGAGCTCCTACGAGCAGTACTTC. The chain links TRBV7-9 to TRBJ2-7; the D gene is possibly TRBD2 (5 bases). Between the trimmed V and J ends, which lost 3 bases and 0 bases, there was a span of 12 bases. The CDR3 length is 15 residues. Germline V gives CDR1 SEHNR, CDR2 FQNEAQ (reference sequence).

By frequency in the sample, this clone is medium-sized (0.01 to 0.1%). The CDR3 nucleotides are TGTGCCAGCAGCTACGACAGGGATTTAGGCGAAAAACTGTTTTTT. The encoded protein is CASSYDRDLGEKLFF. This sequence joins TRBV5-6 and TRBJ1-4; 7 nucleotides match TRBD1. The V gene end was trimmed by 3 bases and the J gene end by 8 bases; junction bases not matched to a gene: 10. Germline V lookup: CDR1 SGHDT, CDR2 YYEEEE. CDR3 length: 15 residues. Supplemented by reference TRBV5-6 and TRBJ1-4, the full variable domain reads DAGVTQSPTHLIKTRGQQVTLRCSPKSGHDTVSWYQQALGQGPQFIFQYYEEEERQRGNFPDRFSGHQFPNYSSELNVNALLLGDSALYLCASSYDRDLGEKLFFGSGTQLSVL.

This chain connects TRBV4-1 to TRBJ1-2; TRBD1 matches 8 bases. Germline CDR1 reads MGHRA; CDR2 reads YSYEKL. V dropped 2 bases and J dropped 7; count of bases not matched to a gene: 12. This CDR3 is 16 amino acids long. Here the CDR3 DNA reads TGCGCCAGCAGCCAACCCGGGACAGGCACGTCTGTTGGCTACACCTTC. Its protein product is CASSQPGTGTSVGYTF.

The chain is built from TRBV7-2 and TRBJ2-7; D may be TRBD1 or TRBD2 (5 bases each). V gave up 4 bases and J gave up 0 bases, with 10 bases separating them. Germline V gene sequence: CDR1 SGHTA, CDR2 FQGNSA. The CDR3 extends over 14 amino acids. CDR3 region: CASSSLGPSYEQYF. The CDR3 DNA is TGTGCCAGCAGCTCACTGGGACCCTCCTACGAGCAGTACTTC.

The chain carries TRBV7-3 and TRBJ2-7; D is undetermined. This CDR3 is 13 amino acids long. V lost 5 bases, J lost 1 base, and 9 bases lay in between. Germline assignment: CDR1 SGHTA and CDR2 FQGTGA. The CDR3 sequence: CASSPSASYEQYF. The CDR3 DNA reads TGTGCCAGCAGCCCCAGTGCTTCCTACGAGCAGTACTTC.

V is TRBV5-6 and J is TRBJ2-2; D call uncertain. Per the germline V gene, CDR1 is SGHDT and CDR2 is YYEEEE. The CDR3 loop spans 15 amino acids. V was shortened by 1 base and J by 4 bases, with 11 bases between the two germline ends. The CDR3: CASSLIPVATGELFF. The CDR3 DNA reads TGTGCCAGCAGCTTGATCCCCGTTGCCACCGGGGAGCTGTTTTTT.

The chain has TRBV28 and TRBJ2-5; 9 positions match TRBD2. This CDR3 is 16 amino acids long. The V gene's germline CDR1 is MDHEN and CDR2 SYDVKM. The V segment lost 3 bases and the J segment 2 bases; nucleotides outside the gene matches: 7. The CDR3 DNA reads as TGTGCCAGCAGTTTTGGGAGCGGGAGGTCACAAGAGACCCAGTACTTC. It specifies CASSFGSGRSQETQYF.

This clone was counted at least ten times. V is TRBV28 and J is TRBJ1-5; D call uncertain. The CDR3 is made up of 14 amino acids. Trimming removed 6 bases at V and 2 bases at J, with 11 bases between. Germline lookup yields CDR1 MDHEN and CDR2 SYDVKM. In DNA, the CDR3 is TGTGCCAGCAGGGGCGGATTAGGCAATCAGCCCCAGCATTTT. Its protein is CASRGGLGNQPQHF.